These 28 T cell receptor beta chains share one sample of origin, sequenced in a study of graft-versus-host responses after intestinal transplantation. The data were produced by immunoSEQ multiplex PCR, yet TCRdb's version contains in-frame clones alone and is incomplete. The table shows 80,000 to 95,000 clones, with roughly 91% occurring only once. These TCRs are of unknown antigen specificity. The sample was unstimulated CD8+ T cells sorted from spleen or lymph node cells, taken before intestinal transplant. The receptor source for this set is a human donor who received an intestinal transplant.

The chain recombines TRBV7-2 with TRBJ2-5; the D gene is possibly TRBD1 (6 bases). The CDR3 sequence is 15 residues long. Trimming removed 5 bases from V and 1 base from J, with 14 bases in between. Germline-derived CDR1 and CDR2 are SGHTA and FQGNSA. In nucleotides, the CDR3 is TGTGCCAGCAGCGAGTGGACAGTACCCCAAGAGACCCAGTACTTC. It yields the protein CASSEWTVPQETQYF.

This clone was seen just once. The chain uses TRBV19 and TRBJ1-1; D is perhaps TRBD1 (6 bases). The CDR3 is 14 amino acids. The V end was cut by 7 bases, the J end by 5 bases, with 17 bases between. In germline, CDR1 is LNHDA, CDR2 SQIVND (reference sequence). DNA of the CDR3: TGTGCCAGTATAGCTTTTGGGGGCTGGACTGAAGCTTTCTTT. This sequence encodes CASIAFGGWTEAFF.

The chain couples TRBV27 to TRBJ1-5; D is perhaps TRBD1 (5 bases). This CDR3 has 14 amino acids. V dropped 4 bases and J dropped 3 bases, with 10 bases sitting between them. Germline V gene lookup returns CDR1 MNHEY and CDR2 SMNVEV (reference sequence). In DNA form, the CDR3 reads TGTGCCAGCAGTTCCCAGGGTAACAATCAGCCCCAGCATTTT. It is translated as CASSSQGNNQPQHF.

J is TRBJ2-1 and V is TRBV2; 11 bases fit TRBD2. Trimming removed 9 bases from V and 2 bases from J; junction bases left unmatched: 15. The CDR3 extends over 18 amino acids. CDR1 is SNHLY, CDR2 FYNNEI, per germline. CDR3 region: CASKVGTSGLTPYNEQFF. Here the CDR3 DNA reads TGTGCCAGTAAGGTGGGGACTAGCGGCCTTACGCCCTACAATGAGCAGTTCTTC.

The J gene is TRBJ1-1, the V gene TRBV7-9; a weak D match, TRBD1 (5 bases). Germline-derived CDR1 and CDR2 are SEHNR and FQNEAQ (reference sequence). This CDR3 spans 13 amino acids. The V and J ends lost 1 base and 7 bases respectively, with 10 bases between them. The CDR3 region is CASSLVGEGEAFF. The DNA of the CDR3 is TGTGCCAGCAGCTTAGTAGGGGAGGGTGAAGCTTTCTTT.

The chain couples TRBV11-2 to TRBJ2-3; tentatively, D is TRBD2 (7 bases). Trimming cost V 7 bases and J 4 bases, with 18 bases left between them. Germline CDR1 SGHAT, CDR2 FQNNGV. The CDR3 spans 15 residues. The CDR3 coding sequence is TGTGCCAGCACCCCGGAGGGGGGGGCCGCAGATACGCAGTATTTT. It specifies CASTPEGGAADTQYF.

The chain recombines TRBV28 with TRBJ1-2; the match to TRBD1 covers 10 bases. The CDR3 contains 17 residues. J was trimmed by 0 bases and V by 9 bases; bases with no gene match: 13. CDR1 is MDHEN, CDR2 SYDVKM, per germline. The CDR3 DNA is TGTGCCAGTTATACCGGGACAGGGGCCTTTTCTAACTATGGCTACACCTTC. Translated: CASYTGTGAFSNYGYTF.

V is TRBV25-1 and J is TRBJ1-4, with D hard to call. Trimming took off 6 bases at V and 7 bases at J, with 12 bases between the two ends. The germline gives CDR1 MGHDK, CDR2 SYGVNS. The CDR3 contains 13 residues. The CDR3 reads CASSGVWGEKLFF. The DNA for the CDR3 is TGTGCCAGCAGCGGGGTTTGGGGTGAAAAACTGTTTTTT.

The chain carries TRBV2 and TRBJ1-6; D is unresolved. Germline V lookup: CDR1 SNHLY, CDR2 FYNNEI. The CDR3 length is 18 residues. V dropped 6 bases and J dropped 0 bases, with 18 bases sitting between them. The CDR3, as DNA: TGTGCCAGCAGAGTCAATCCCACCCTGAGCTCCTATAATTCACCCCTCCACTTT. It encodes CASRVNPTLSSYNSPLHF.

The chain recombines TRBV7-6 with TRBJ2-7; 7 nucleotides line up with TRBD1. V dropped 4 bases and J dropped 5; count of bases not matched to a gene: 11. CDR3 length equals 15 residues. CDR1 and CDR2 from the germline V gene are SGHVS and FNYEAQ. CDR3: CASSSAGQDIDEQYF. CDR3 nucleotide sequence: TGTGCCAGCAGCTCGGCCGGACAGGACATCGACGAGCAGTACTTC.

The rearrangement uses TRBV15 and TRBJ2-1, with TRBD1 matching over 10 bases. The CDR3 loop spans 13 amino acids. V dropped 8 bases and J dropped 7; count of bases not matched to a gene: 5. CDR1 LNHNV and CDR2 YYDKDF come from the germline V gene (reference sequence). The CDR3 loop reads CATGTGVVNEQFF. CDR3 DNA sequence: TGTGCCACCGGGACAGGGGTAGTAAATGAGCAGTTCTTC.

This chain connects TRBV29-1 to TRBJ2-1, with 8 bases that match TRBD1. CDR3 length: 16 residues. With V trimmed by 1 base and J by 0 bases, 5 bases remained unmatched. The germline gives CDR1 SQVTM, CDR2 ANQGSEA. CDR3 region: CSVEGGDRGSYNEQFF. CDR3 coding DNA: TGCAGCGTTGAAGGTGGAGACAGGGGCTCCTACAATGAGCAGTTCTTC.

The chain couples TRBV7-9 to TRBJ2-1, with unresolved D. From germline, CDR1 is SEHNR and CDR2 FQNEAQ (reference sequence). Trimming removed 3 bases from V and 6 bases from J, with 6 bases in between. The CDR3 runs 12 residues. CDR3 sequence: CASSFEFNEQFF. The CDR3 DNA is TGTGCCAGCAGCTTCGAGTTCAATGAGCAGTTCTTC.

J is TRBJ2-1 and V is TRBV7-2; TRBD2 matches at 15 bases. CDR1 and CDR2 (germline): SGHTA, FQGNSA. The CDR3 runs 18 residues. J was trimmed by 5 bases and V by 4 bases; bases with no gene match: 9. CDR3 nucleotide sequence: TGTGCCAGCAGCTACTCCGGGACTAGCGGGGGGTTTAACAATGAGCAGTTCTTC. It translates to CASSYSGTSGGFNNEQFF.

The chain combines TRBV5-1 with TRBJ1-6, with D hard to call. The CDR3 contains 16 residues. The V gene's germline CDR1 is SGHRS and CDR2 YFSETQ. V dropped 7 bases and J dropped 0 bases, with 14 bases sitting between them. The CDR3, as DNA: TGCGCCAGCTGGGGAATTCGGGGCTCCTATAATTCACCCCTCCACTTT. It is translated as CASWGIRGSYNSPLHF.

The chain joins TRBV11-2 to TRBJ1-1; D might be TRBD1 (5 bases). Trimming removed 3 bases from V and 5 bases from J, with 10 bases in between. Germline CDR1 and CDR2: SGHAT and FQNNGV. CDR3 length: 13 amino acids. In nucleotides, the CDR3 is TGTGCCAGCAGCTTCCCAGGGCGGACTGAAGCTTTCTTT. Its protein product is CASSFPGRTEAFF.

The chain has TRBV29-1 and TRBJ2-1; TRBD2 matches at 11 bases. Per the germline V gene, CDR1 is SQVTM and CDR2 is ANQGSEA. CDR3 length equals 14 residues. V was clipped by 0 bases and J by 5 bases; unmatched bases: 0. CDR3 nucleotide sequence: TGCAGCGTTGAAGAACTAGCGGGGGACAATGAGCAGTTCTTC. Translating gives CSVEELAGDNEQFF.

The CDR3 loop reads CASSLGRAGQDTQYF. The DNA of the CDR3 is TGTGCCAGCAGCTTAGGCCGGGCTGGACAAGATACGCAGTATTTT. J is TRBJ2-3 and V is TRBV13; maybe TRBD1 (5 bases). This CDR3 region has 15 residues. Germline values: CDR1 PRHDT, CDR2 FYEKMQ (reference sequence). The V and J ends lost 0 bases and 5 bases respectively, with 12 bases between them.

J is TRBJ2-2 and V is TRBV4-3; the D gene is possibly TRBD2 (6 bases). The length of the CDR3 is 14 residues. Looked up from germline, CDR1 is LGHNA and CDR2 is YSLEER. V gave up 1 base and J gave up 10 bases, with 13 bases separating them. The CDR3 reads CASSQGGGAQELFF. Written as DNA, the CDR3 is TGCGCCAGCAGCCAAGGAGGCGGGGCCCAGGAGCTGTTTTTT.

V usage is TRBV7-9 and J usage is TRBJ1-1, with D hard to call. The germline V gene encodes CDR1 SEHNR and CDR2 FQNEAQ (reference sequence). The CDR3 totals 15 residues. The germline V and J ends were trimmed by 8 bases and 0 bases, with 16 bases remaining between them. CDR3 coding DNA: TGTGCCAGCCTCCCGCCCGACAACATGAACACTGAAGCTTTCTTT. Translated, it gives CASLPPDNMNTEAFF.

This chain links TRBV30 with TRBJ1-1; D is perhaps TRBD1 (6 bases). V was cut by 5 bases and J by 1 base, with 8 bases left in between. The CDR3 has 12 amino acids. Germline-derived CDR1 and CDR2 are GTSNPN and SVGIG (reference sequence). The DNA for the CDR3 is TGTGCCTGGGGACAGACGAACACTGAAGCTTTCTTT. This sequence encodes CAWGQTNTEAFF.

The rearrangement joins TRBV4-3 to TRBJ1-1, with TRBD1 matching 7 bases. The CDR3 consists of 15 residues. Looked up from germline, CDR1 is LGHNA and CDR2 is YSLEER. J gave up 0 bases and V 3 bases, and 4 bases lay outside the gene matches. The CDR3 DNA sequence: TGCGCCAGCAGCCACATAACAGGGGTGAACACTGAAGCTTTCTTT. Protein product: CASSHITGVNTEAFF.

V and J are TRBV11-2 and TRBJ1-4; unclear D gene. Trimming stripped 8 bases from V and 3 bases from J, with 22 bases between. The germline CDR1 and CDR2 sequences are SGHAT and FQNNGV. This CDR3 is built from 17 residues. The CDR3 protein is CASRPIIPLDSNEKLFF. CDR3 sequence (DNA): TGTGCCAGCCGCCCTATTATCCCCCTGGACTCTAATGAAAAACTGTTTTTT. Drawing the rest from reference TRBV11-2 and TRBJ1-4, the complete variable domain is EAGVAQSPRYKIIEKRQSVAFWCNPISGHATLYWYQQILGQGPKLLIQFQNNGVVDDSQLPKDRFSAERLKGVDSTLKIQPAKLEDSAVYLCASRPIIPLDSNEKLFFGSGTQLSVL.

This clone has more than one count but fewer than ten. J is TRBJ1-3 and V is TRBV19, with D hard to call. V gave up 8 bases and J gave up 0 bases, with 14 bases separating them. The CDR3 is 15 amino acids. CDR1 is LNHDA, CDR2 SQIVND, per germline (reference sequence). In nucleotides, the CDR3 is TGTGCCAGTCTTGGTCGCGATTCCTCTGGAAACACCATATATTTT. Its translation: CASLGRDSSGNTIYF.

J is TRBJ2-3 and V is TRBV14, with D possibly being TRBD2 (5 bases). V was shortened by 2 bases and J by 0 bases, with 6 bases between the two germline ends. The CDR3 loop spans 14 amino acids. Germline V gives CDR1 SGHDN, CDR2 FVKESK. The CDR3 here is CASSQRRSTDTQYF. Here the CDR3 DNA reads TGTGCCAGCAGCCAACGGAGGAGCACAGATACGCAGTATTTT. The entire variable domain, with the rest obtained from reference TRBV14 and TRBJ2-3, is as follows: EAGVTQFPSHSVIEKGQTVTLRCDPISGHDNLYWYRRVMGKEIKFLLHFVKESKQDESGMPNNRFLAERTGGTYSTLKVQPAELEDSGVYFCASSQRRSTDTQYFGPGTRLTVL.

The chain couples TRBV30 to TRBJ1-2; weak D call: TRBD1 (5 bases). The CDR3 consists of 15 residues. Between the trimmed V and J ends, which lost 3 bases and 4 bases, there was a span of 18 bases. Germline-derived CDR1 and CDR2 are GTSNPN and SVGIG (reference sequence). The CDR3 nucleotides read TGTGCCTGGAGCGGGTGGGAGGGGCAGCTCTATGGCTACACCTTC. It encodes CAWSGWEGQLYGYTF.

This clone was seen once. CDR3 DNA: TGCGCCAGCAGCCAAGATTTGTCAGGCCTCTTCTACGAGCAGTACTTC. Translating it yields CASSQDLSGLFYEQYF. The genes are TRBV4-1 and TRBJ2-7; no reliable D call. Germline CDR1 reads MGHRA; CDR2 reads YSYEKL. The CDR3 runs to 16 residues. Trimming took 0 bases from V and 3 from J, leaving 15 bases between them.

The J gene is TRBJ2-7, the V gene TRBV14; weak D call: TRBD2 (6 bases). The CDR3 has 14 residues. Germline V gene lookup returns CDR1 SGHDN and CDR2 FVKESK. Trimming stripped 5 bases from V and 5 bases from J, with 16 bases between. In DNA form, the CDR3 reads TGTGCCAGCAGCGAGAGGACTACCCTCGACGAGCAGTACTTC. Its protein product is CASSERTTLDEQYF.